A single T cell receptor (beta chain) is shown here with its context. Its cognate antigen has yet to be identified. No quality values exist for individual bases; no much larger clone is one base distant. The entry originates in a study of graft-versus-host responses after intestinal transplantation listed by TCRdb under 2021. About the full investigation: The transplants that recipients got were multivisceral, liver-intestinal, or isolated intestinal. Every recipient was given anti-thymocyte globulin induction, followed by approximately three years of maintenance tacrolimus and steroids. After intestinal transplantation, graft-versus-host and host-versus-graft alloreactive T cell clones in the graft, circulation and bone marrow were tracked using bulk TCR-beta CDR3 sequencing. To identify alloreactive clones, pre-transplant mixed lymphocyte reaction products were sequenced and compared with unstimulated pre-transplant donor and recipient T cells. The cohort enrolled around 25 intestinal transplant recipients including one retransplant, and a few patients lacking pretransplant specimens were excluded. A peak of at least 4% donor T cells among recipient peripheral blood mononuclear cells was the definition used for donor T cell macrochimerism. Rather than being sequenced by the commercial service, samples from a few later patients were sequenced in-house on an Illumina MiSeq and processed with MiXCR.

Overall study results and their limits: In the allografts of patients with donor T cell macrochimerism, GvH to HvG T cell clonal ratios were high. GvH clones turned up in recipient bone marrow, with some appearing earlier in ileal mucosa or blood, a pattern consistent with an intestinal mucosal origin. The relatively low number and heterogeneity of intestinal transplant patients limited the conclusions. Early after transplant, peak levels of circulating GvH clones were found to be associated with declines in HvG clones.

Library method: the immunoSEQ multiplex PCR assay. For most patients, genomic DNA was subjected to high-throughput TCR-beta CDR3 sequencing by Adaptive Biotechnologies. Per the authors' processing: Adaptive's ImmunoSEQ software was the source of the TCR sequencing data for roughly 19 patients, while three other patients were processed with MiXCR and VDJtools. CDR3 nucleotide sequences shared by donor and recipient were removed because the origin of these sequences could not be assigned. To be classed as alloreactive, a clone needed at least 2-fold expansion over unstimulated cells and a minimum CFSE-low frequency of 0.002% (template counts) or 0.001% (read counts). Clones were considered mappable if detected in sequenced pre-transplant spleen, lymph node, or MLR CFSE-low populations of the donor or recipient. The cumulative frequency of alloreactive clones was calculated as a percentage of all sequences, weighted by copy number. Drawn from immuneACCESS, this table holds only the in-frame rearrangements with V and J called that TCRdb kept. Clones are partly lost; checked studies trace under half to an unresolved V gene and leave the rest unexplained. V and J calls and clone size are those listed in that table; D and trimming were worked out from the DNA. The sample has around 23,000 clones on record, around three quarters of them singletons. The ten largest make up roughly 3.1% of the sample.

Dithiothreitol, EDTA incubations and collagenase D digestion were used to isolate intraepithelial and lamina propria lymphocytes from graft specimens. Bulk TCR-beta sequencing was performed on serial intestinal graft biopsy specimens collected as late as 600 days after transplant. This specimen consisted of ileum tissue, obtained 12 days after intestinal transplant. The origin of this receptor is a human patient who received an intestinal transplant, so some T cells may come from the graft donor.

The CDR3 reads as follows: CASSLSTSTDTQYF. At the DNA level, the sequence is TGTGCCAGCTCACTCTCGACTAGTACAGATACGCAGTATTTT. The rearranged chain carries TRBV18 and TRBJ2-3; a tentative D match to TRBD2 spans 6 bases. V lost 4 bases and J lost 3 bases; the stretch between them is 11 bases long. According to the germline V gene, CDR1 reads KGHSH and CDR2 reads LQKENI. The CDR3, cysteine through phenylalanine, is 14 amino acids long. CDR3 DNA is the only sequence kept; it has 42 bases, read in frame from the first base.